This T cell receptor (beta chain) was recorded in a study of cytomegalovirus exposure and HLA in healthy donors. V lost 2 bases, J lost 2 bases, and 6 bases stayed unmatched. Per the germline V gene, CDR1 is MDHEN and CDR2 is SYDVKM. The CDR3 is made up of 17 amino acids. Amplification used 60 Vbeta primers and 13 Jbeta primers. Method: immunoSEQ multiplex PCR; TCRdb's copy keeps in-frame clones and lacks some. Of over 35,000 clones in the sample, around three quarters are singletons; the top ten hold about 1.5%. What was sequenced was PBMCs. The V call is TRBV28, the J call TRBJ1-3; 10 nucleotides line up with TRBD1. This clonotype was sampled from a man aged 25-45 years in good health and CMV-seronegative. CDR3 sequence: CASSLRQGARPGNTIYF. The CDR3 nucleotides are TGTGCCAGCAGTTTACGACAGGGGGCACGCCCTGGAAACACCATATATTTT.